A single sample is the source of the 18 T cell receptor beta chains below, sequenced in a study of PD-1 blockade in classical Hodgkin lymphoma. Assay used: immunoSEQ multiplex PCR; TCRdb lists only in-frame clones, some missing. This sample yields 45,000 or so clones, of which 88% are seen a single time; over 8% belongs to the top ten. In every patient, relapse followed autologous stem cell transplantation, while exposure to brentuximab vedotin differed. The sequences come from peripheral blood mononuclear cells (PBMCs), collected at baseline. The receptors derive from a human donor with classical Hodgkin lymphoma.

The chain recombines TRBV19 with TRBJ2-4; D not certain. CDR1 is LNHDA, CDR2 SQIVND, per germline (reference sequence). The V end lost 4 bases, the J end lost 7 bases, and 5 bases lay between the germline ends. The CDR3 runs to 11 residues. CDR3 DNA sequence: TGTGCCAGTAGTAATGGGAACATTCAGTACTTC. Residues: CASSNGNIQYF.

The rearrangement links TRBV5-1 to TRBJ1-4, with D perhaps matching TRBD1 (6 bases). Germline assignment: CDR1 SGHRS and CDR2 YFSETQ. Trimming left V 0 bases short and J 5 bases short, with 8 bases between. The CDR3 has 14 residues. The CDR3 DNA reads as TGCGCCAGCAGCTTGGGAGGGGGGAATGAAAAACTGTTTTTT. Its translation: CASSLGGGNEKLFF.

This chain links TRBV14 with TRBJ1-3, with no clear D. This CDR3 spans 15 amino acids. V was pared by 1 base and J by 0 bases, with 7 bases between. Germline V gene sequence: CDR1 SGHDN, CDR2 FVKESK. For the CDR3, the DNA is TGTGCCAGCAGCCAAGCACGATACTCTGGAAACACCATATATTTT. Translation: CASSQARYSGNTIYF.

The CDR3 sequence is CASSSGVRFSNQPQHF. CDR3 in DNA: TGTGCCAGCAGCTCCGGGGTCCGGTTCAGCAATCAGCCCCAGCATTTT. The chain recombines TRBV7-8 with TRBJ1-5; D gene ambiguous. The CDR3 has 16 residues. From germline, CDR1 is SGHVS and CDR2 FQNEAQ. V was pared by 4 bases and J by 1 base, with 14 bases between. Supplemented by reference TRBV7-8 and TRBJ1-5, the full variable domain reads GAGVSQSPRYKVAKRGQDVALRCDPISGHVSLFWYQQALGQGPEFLTYFQNEAQLDKSGLPSDRFFAERPEGSVSTLKIQRTQQEDSAVYLCASSSGVRFSNQPQHFGDGTRLSIL.

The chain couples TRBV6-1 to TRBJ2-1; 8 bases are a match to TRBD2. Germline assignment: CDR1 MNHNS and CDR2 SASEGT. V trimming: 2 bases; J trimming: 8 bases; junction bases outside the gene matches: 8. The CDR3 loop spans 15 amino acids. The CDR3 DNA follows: TGTGCCAGCAGTGAAAGCGGGAGCGTCGTCGATGAGCAGTTCTTC. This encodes CASSESGSVVDEQFF.

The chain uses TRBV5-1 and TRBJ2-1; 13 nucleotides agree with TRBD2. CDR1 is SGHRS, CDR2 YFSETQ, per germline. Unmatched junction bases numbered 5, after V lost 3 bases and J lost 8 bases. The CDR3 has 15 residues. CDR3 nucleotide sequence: TGCGCCAGCAGCTCCGGACTAGCGGGAGTGGATGAGCAGTTCTTC. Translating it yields CASSSGLAGVDEQFF.

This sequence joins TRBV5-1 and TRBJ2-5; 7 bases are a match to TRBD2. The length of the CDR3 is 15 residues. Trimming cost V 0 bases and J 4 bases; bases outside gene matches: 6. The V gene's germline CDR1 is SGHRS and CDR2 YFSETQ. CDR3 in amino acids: CASSLERTSLETQYF. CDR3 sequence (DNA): TGCGCCAGCAGCTTGGAGCGGACTAGTTTAGAGACCCAGTACTTC.

The CDR3 coding sequence is TGTGCCAGCAGCCAAGAGACAGGGACTGGGGTCCAGTACTTC. Translating gives CASSQETGTGVQYF. V gene TRBV4-2 combines with J gene TRBJ2-5; tentative D call: TRBD1 (7 bases). The CDR3 length is 14 residues. Per the germline V gene, CDR1 is LGHNA and CDR2 is YNFKEQ. The V end was cut by 0 bases, the J end by 10 bases, with 15 bases between.

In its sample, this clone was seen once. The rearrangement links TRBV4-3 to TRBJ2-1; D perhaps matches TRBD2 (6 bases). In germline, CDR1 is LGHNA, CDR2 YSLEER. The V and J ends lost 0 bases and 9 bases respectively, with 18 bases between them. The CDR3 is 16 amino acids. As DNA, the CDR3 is TGCGCCAGCAGCCAAGATCTCTCGGGAGCGGCAGCTGAGCAGTTCTTC. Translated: CASSQDLSGAAAEQFF.

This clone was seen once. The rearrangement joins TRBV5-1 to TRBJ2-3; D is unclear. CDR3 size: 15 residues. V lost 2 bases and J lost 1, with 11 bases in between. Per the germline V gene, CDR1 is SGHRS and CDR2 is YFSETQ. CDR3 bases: TGCGCCAGCAGCTTAGGACGGCGTCGCACAGATACGCAGTATTTT. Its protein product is CASSLGRRRTDTQYF. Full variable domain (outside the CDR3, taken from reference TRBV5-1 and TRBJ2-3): KAGVTQTPRYLIKTRGQQVTLSCSPISGHRSVSWYQQTPGQGLQFLFEYFSETQRNKGNFPGRFSGRQFSNSRSEMNVSTLELGDSALYLCASSLGRRRTDTQYFGPGTRLTVL.

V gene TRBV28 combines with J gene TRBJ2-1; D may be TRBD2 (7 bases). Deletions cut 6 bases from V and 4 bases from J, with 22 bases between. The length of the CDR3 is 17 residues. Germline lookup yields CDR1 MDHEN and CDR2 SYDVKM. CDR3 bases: TGTGCCAGCAGGGGGAGGGGGGGACACTCACAGTACAATGAGCAGTTCTTC. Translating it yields CASRGRGGHSQYNEQFF.

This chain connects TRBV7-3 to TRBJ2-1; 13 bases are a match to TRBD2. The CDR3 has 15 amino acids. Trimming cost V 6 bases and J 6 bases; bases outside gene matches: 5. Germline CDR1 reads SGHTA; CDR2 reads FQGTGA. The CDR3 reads CASRVTSGGANEQFF. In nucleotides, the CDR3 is TGTGCCAGCAGGGTAACTAGCGGGGGGGCCAATGAGCAGTTCTTC. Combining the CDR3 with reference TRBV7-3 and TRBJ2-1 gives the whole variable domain GAGVSQTPSNKVTEKGKYVELRCDPISGHTALYWYRQSLGQGPEFLIYFQGTGAADDSGLPNDRFFAVRPEGSVSTLKIQRTERGDSAVYLCASRVTSGGANEQFFGPGTRLTVL.

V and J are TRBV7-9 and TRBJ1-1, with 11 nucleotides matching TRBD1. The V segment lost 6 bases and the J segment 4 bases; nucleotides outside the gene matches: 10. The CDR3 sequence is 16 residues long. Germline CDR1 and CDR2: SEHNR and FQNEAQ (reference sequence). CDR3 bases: TGTGCCAGCAGTCCTCCCCTAGGGACAGGGGGCACTGAAGCTTTCTTT. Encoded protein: CASSPPLGTGGTEAFF.

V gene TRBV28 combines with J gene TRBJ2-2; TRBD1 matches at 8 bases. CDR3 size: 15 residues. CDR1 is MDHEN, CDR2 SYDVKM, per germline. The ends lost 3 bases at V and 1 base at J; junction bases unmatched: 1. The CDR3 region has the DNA TGTGCCAGCAGTTTGGACAGGGTGAACACCGGGGAGCTGTTTTTT. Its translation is CASSLDRVNTGELFF. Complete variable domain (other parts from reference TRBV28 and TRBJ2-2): DVKVTQSSRYLVKRTGEKVFLECVQDMDHENMFWYRQDPGLGLRLIYFSYDVKMKEKGDIPEGYSVSREKKERFSLILESASTNQTSMYLCASSLDRVNTGELFFGEGSRLTVL.

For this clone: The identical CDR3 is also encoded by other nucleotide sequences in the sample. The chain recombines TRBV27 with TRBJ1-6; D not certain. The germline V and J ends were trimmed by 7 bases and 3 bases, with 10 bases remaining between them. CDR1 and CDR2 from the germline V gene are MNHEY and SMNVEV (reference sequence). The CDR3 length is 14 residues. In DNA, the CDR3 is TGTGCCAGCACCGACCGGGGCTATAATTCACCCCTCCACTTT. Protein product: CASTDRGYNSPLHF.

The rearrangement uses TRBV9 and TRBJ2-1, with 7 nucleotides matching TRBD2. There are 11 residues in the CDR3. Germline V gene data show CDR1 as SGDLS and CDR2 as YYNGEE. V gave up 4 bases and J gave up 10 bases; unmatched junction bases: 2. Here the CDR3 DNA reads TGTGCCAGCAGCCGGGGACTAGAGCAGTTCTTC. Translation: CASSRGLEQFF.

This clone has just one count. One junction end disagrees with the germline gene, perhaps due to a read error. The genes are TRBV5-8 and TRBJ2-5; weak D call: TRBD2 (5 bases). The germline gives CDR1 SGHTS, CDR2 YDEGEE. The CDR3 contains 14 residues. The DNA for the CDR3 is TGTGCCAGCACCTTGGAGGAGGCGGGAGAGACCCAGTACTTC. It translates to CASTLEEAGETQYF.

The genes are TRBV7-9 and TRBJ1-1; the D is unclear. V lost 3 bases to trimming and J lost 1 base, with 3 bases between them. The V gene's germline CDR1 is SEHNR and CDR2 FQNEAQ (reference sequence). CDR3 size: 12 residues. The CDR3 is CASSFRNTEAFF. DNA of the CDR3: TGTGCCAGCAGCTTTCGGAACACTGAAGCTTTCTTT. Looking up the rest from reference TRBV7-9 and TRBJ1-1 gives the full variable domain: DTGVSQNPRHKITKRGQNVTFRCDPISEHNRLYWYRQTLGQGPEFLTYFQNEAQLEKSRLLSDRFSAERPKGSFSTLEIQRTEQGDSAMYLCASSFRNTEAFFGQGTRLTVV.